This T cell receptor beta chain was obtained from a study of cytomegalovirus exposure and HLA in healthy donors. Use of 60 Vbeta and 13 Jbeta primers characterized the PCR. Libraries were prepared by immunoSEQ multiplex PCR; TCRdb keeps only in-frame clonotypes and omits some of them. The table shows more than 90,000 clones, with around 81% occurring only once. This receptor was identified in a woman between 65 and 79 years old in good health and CMV-seropositive. Sequenced sample: PBMCs.

In DNA, the CDR3 is TGTGCCAGCAGCGTAGGACAGACTAGCGGTAGCACAGATACGCAGTATTTT. Its translation is CASSVGQTSGSTDTQYF. The genes are TRBV9 and TRBJ2-3, with TRBD2 matching 9 bases. Germline V CDR1 and CDR2: SGDLS, YYNGEE. Trimming at V came to 0 bases and at J to 0 bases, leaving 5 bases not matched to a gene. The CDR3 spans 17 residues.